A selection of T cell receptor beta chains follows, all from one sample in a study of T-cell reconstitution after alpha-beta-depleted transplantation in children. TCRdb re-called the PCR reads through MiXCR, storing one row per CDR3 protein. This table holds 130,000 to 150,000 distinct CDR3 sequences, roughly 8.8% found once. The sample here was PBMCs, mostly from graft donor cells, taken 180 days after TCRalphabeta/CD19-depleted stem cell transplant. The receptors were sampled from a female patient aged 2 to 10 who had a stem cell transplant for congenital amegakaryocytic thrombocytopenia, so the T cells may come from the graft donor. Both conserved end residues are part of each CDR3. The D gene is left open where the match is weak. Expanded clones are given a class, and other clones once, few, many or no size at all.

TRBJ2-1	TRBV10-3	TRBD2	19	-	CAISESVRSRPGGYNEQFF	TGTGCCATCAGTGAGTCCGTACGCTCCAGGCCGGGAGGCTACAATGAGCAGTTCTTC
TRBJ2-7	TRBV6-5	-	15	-	CASSWLPGTTYEQYF	TGTGCCAGCAGTTGGCTACCTGGGACCACCTACGAGCAGTACTTC
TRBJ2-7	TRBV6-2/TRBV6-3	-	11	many	CASKRGNEQYF	TGTGCCAGCAAAAGGGGGAACGAGCAGTACTTC
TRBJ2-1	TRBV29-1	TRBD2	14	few	CSVGKRGTYNEQFF	TGCAGCGTTGGAAAGCGGGGGACCTACAATGAGCAGTTCTTC
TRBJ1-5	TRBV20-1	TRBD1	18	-	CSATKTGRTTRSNQPQHF	TGCAGTGCTACCAAGACAGGGAGGACTACGCGGAGCAATCAGCCCCAGCATTTT
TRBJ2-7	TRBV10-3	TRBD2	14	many	CAIRLSGVSYEQYF	TGTGCCATCAGATTAAGCGGGGTCTCCTACGAGCAGTACTTC
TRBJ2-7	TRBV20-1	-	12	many	CSAREGGYEQYF	TGCAGTGCTCGAGAGGGCGGCTACGAGCAGTACTTC
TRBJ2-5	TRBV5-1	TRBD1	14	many	CASSPRGQEETQYF	TGCGCCAGCAGCCCCCGCGGACAGGAAGAGACCCAGTACTTC
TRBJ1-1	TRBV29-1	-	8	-	CSVPGAFF	TGCAGCGTACCAGGTGCTTTCTTT
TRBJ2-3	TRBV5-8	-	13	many	CASSLDVTDTQYF	TGTGCCAGCAGCTTGGACGTAACAGATACGCAGTATTTT
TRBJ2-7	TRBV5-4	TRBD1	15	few	CASSRGDRVAYEQYF	TGTGCCAGCAGCCGGGGGGACAGGGTAGCCTACGAGCAGTACTTC
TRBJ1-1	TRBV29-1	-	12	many	CSVEDDNTEAFF	TGCAGCGTTGAGGACGATAACACTGAAGCTTTCTTT
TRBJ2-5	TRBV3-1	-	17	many	CASSQDLRLGGQETQYF	TGTGCCAGCAGCCAAGATTTGAGGCTAGGGGGCCAAGAGACCCAGTACTTC
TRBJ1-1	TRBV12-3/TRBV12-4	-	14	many	CASKNGGRFTEAFF	TGTGCCAGCAAAAACGGAGGGAGGTTCACTGAAGCTTTCTTT
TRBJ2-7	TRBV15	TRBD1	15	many	CATSRDAQGYGEQYF	TGTGCCACCAGCAGAGACGCACAGGGGTACGGGGAGCAGTACTTC
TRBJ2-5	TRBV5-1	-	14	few	CASSGLRVKETQYF	TGCGCCAGCAGCGGGCTACGGGTAAAAGAGACCCAGTACTTC
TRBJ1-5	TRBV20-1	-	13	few	CSAPRRGGQPQHF	TGCAGTGCTCCGAGGAGGGGAGGTCAGCCCCAGCATTTT
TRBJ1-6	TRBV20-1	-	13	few	CSAPDSLNSPLHF	TGCAGTGCACCGGACTCCTTAAATTCACCCCTCCACTTT
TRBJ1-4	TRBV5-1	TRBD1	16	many	CASSRTGGQGGEKLFF	TGCGCCAGCAGCAGGACCGGGGGACAGGGGGGTGAAAAACTGTTTTTT
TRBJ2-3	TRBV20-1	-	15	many	CSAYGTGSSRDTQYF	TGCAGTGCGTATGGGACCGGCTCCTCAAGAGATACGCAGTATTTT
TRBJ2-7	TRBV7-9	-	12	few	CASSIDTWKQYF	TGTGCCAGCAGCATAGATACGTGGAAGCAGTACTTC
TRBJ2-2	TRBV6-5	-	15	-	CASSYRGYIMEELFF	TGTGCCAGCAGTTACCGGGGCTATATCATGGAGGAGCTGTTTTTT
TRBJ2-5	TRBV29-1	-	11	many	CSVVLKETQYF	TGCAGCGTTGTGCTCAAAGAGACCCAGTACTTC
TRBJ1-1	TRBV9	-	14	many	CASSVGRPNTEAFF	TGTGCCAGCAGCGTAGGCAGGCCGAACACTGAAGCTTTCTTT
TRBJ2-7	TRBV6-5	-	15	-	CASSYLAASPYEQYF	TGTGCCAGCAGTTACTTAGCGGCTTCCCCCTACGAGCAGTACTTC
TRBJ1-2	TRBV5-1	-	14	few	CASSSTVTSYGYTF	TGCGCCAGCAGCTCTACTGTGACAAGCTATGGCTACACCTTC
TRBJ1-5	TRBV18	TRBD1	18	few	CASSPRTPQGAQNQPQHF	TGTGCCAGCTCACCTCGGACCCCTCAGGGGGCGCAGAATCAGCCCCAGCATTTT
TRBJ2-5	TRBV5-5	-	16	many	CASSHVPGQIQETQYF	TGTGCCAGCAGCCATGTCCCGGGACAAATCCAAGAGACCCAGTACTTC
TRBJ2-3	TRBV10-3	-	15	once	CAIRGQWLDTDTQYF	TGTGCCATCCGAGGACAGTGGTTAGACACAGATACGCAGTATTTT
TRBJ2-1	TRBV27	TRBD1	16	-	CASSPWPGTGVNEQFF	TGTGCCAGCAGTCCGTGGCCCGGGACAGGCGTCAATGAGCAGTTCTTC
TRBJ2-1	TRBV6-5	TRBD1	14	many	CASGPRGLRNEQFF	TGTGCCAGCGGGCCCAGGGGGCTTCGCAATGAGCAGTTCTTC
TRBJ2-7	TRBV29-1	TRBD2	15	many	CSVDLLAGARFREYF	TGCAGCGTTGATTTACTAGCGGGAGCAAGGTTTAGGGAGTACTTC
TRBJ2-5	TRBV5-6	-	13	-	CASSLGTDRDQYF	TGTGCCAGCAGCTTGGGGACGGATAGGGACCAGTACTTC
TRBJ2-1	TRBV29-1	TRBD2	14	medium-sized	CSVTGTSLGNEQFF	TGCAGCGTTACCGGGACTAGTTTGGGCAATGAGCAGTTCTTC
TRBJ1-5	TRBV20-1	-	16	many	CSARDPYRVGNQPQHF	TGCAGTGCTAGAGATCCTTACAGGGTAGGGAATCAGCCCCAGCATTTT
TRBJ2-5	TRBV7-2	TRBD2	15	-	CASSLVGLAGETQYF	TGTGCCAGCAGCTTAGTGGGACTAGCGGGGGAGACCCAGTACTTC
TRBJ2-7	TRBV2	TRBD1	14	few	CASKNTGGLYEQYF	TGTGCCAGCAAAAACACAGGGGGCCTCTACGAGCAGTACTTC
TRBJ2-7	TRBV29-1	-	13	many	CSVVNGQGYEQYF	TGCAGCGTTGTCAACGGTCAGGGGTACGAGCAGTACTTC
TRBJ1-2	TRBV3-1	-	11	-	CASSRDYGYTF	TGTGCCAGCAGCCGGGACTATGGCTACACCTTC
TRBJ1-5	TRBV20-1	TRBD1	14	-	CSARGGGSNQPQHF	TGCAGTGCTAGAGGAGGGGGCAGCAATCAGCCCCAGCATTTT
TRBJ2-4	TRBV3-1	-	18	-	CASSQEGARLGAKNIQYF	TGTGCCAGCAGCCAAGAGGGGGCGCGGCTTGGGGCCAAAAACATTCAGTACTTC
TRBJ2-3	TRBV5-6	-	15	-	CASSLMTDPTDTQYF	TGTGCCAGCAGCTTGATGACGGATCCCACAGATACGCAGTATTTT
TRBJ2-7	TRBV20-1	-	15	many	CSATTLTGNPYEQYF	TGCAGTGCTACCACTCTCACAGGGAACCCCTACGAGCAGTACTTC